This entry concerns a single TCR beta chain. These data belong to a study of blood T cell repertoires in COVID-19. Study-level background: Material from acute and convalescent COVID-19 was sourced from the United States, Italy and Spain. PBMCs, B-cell-depleted T cells, or T cells were the source of the cDNA or gDNA that made up the material.

In the authors' methods: Reference gene primer amplification gave estimated nucleated cell counts. Assay: immunoSEQ multiplex PCR; the TCRdb copy retains only in-frame clones and omits some. V, J and clone size are taken as reported in that table, and D and trimming were inferred from the DNA itself. The table lists 100,000 or so clones, approximately 82% of them singletons, with about 7% in the top ten. The sequenced sample consisted of peripheral blood. This TCR came from a man aged 50 to 59 with active or convalescent COVID-19.

The CDR3 coding sequence is TGCAGTGCTAGTGCAGCGGATCGTCTCCAGTACTTC. This sequence encodes CSASAADRLQYF. This chain joins TRBV20-1 and TRBJ2-7; the D gene is possibly TRBD2 (5 bases). CDR3 length: 12 residues. Trimming pared 3 bases from V and 10 bases from J, leaving 16 bases between. Per germline, CDR1 DFQATT and CDR2 SNEGSKA (reference sequence).